The T cell receptor beta chain under discussion was sequenced for a study of spatial heterogeneity in lung cancer. General study results and limits: Compared with follow-up, resection was when ubiquitous expanded tumor TCRs appeared in blood more.

Time point meaning: sample taken at primary tumor resection. Without sorting, whole RNA was sequenced from tumor, nontumor lung or frozen PBMC. Patients with untreated early-stage non-small cell lung cancer, numbering more than 55, were the donors. Every TCR cDNA molecule bore its own unique molecular identifier. MiXCR, applied by TCRdb to the 5' RACE reads, yields one record per CDR3 protein. The sample consists of some 87,000 distinct CDR3 sequences, roughly 9.5% of them appearing once. About this clonotype itself: Its antigen is still unknown.

The source is a male donor with early-stage non-small cell lung cancer. This material consisted of PBMCs, taken at surgery.

The CDR3 here is CASSYRWTGELFF. DNA for the CDR3: TGTGCCAGCAGTTACCGGTGGACCGGGGAGCTGTTTTTT. The V call is TRBV6-5, the J call TRBJ2-2; no reliable D call. CDR3 length: 13 amino acids. Germline-derived CDR1 and CDR2 are MNHEY and SVGAGI. V dropped 2 bases and J dropped 5 bases, with 6 bases sitting between them.